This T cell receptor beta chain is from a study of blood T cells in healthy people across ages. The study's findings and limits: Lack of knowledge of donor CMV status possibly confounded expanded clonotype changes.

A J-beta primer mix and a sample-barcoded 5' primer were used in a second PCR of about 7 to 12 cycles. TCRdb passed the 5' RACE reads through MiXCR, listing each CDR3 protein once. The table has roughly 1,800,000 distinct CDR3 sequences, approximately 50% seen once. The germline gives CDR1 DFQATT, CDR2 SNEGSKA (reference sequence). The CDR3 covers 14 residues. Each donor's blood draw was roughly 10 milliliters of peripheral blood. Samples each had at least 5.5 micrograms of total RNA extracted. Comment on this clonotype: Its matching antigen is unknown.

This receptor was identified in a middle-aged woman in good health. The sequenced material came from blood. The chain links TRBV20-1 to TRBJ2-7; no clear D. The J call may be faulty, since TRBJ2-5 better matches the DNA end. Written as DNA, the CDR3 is TGCAGTGCTAGAGATCTTACCCTGGGGGAGACCCAGTACTTC. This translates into CSARDLTLGETQYF.